One sample yielded the 21 T cell receptor beta chains listed below, sequenced in a study of spatial heterogeneity in lung cancer. These TCRs are of unknown antigen specificity. Study results and limitations: Tumor mutation count correlated with how many alpha and beta TCRs expanded intratumorally.

Using its own MiXCR run on the 5' RACE reads, TCRdb lists one record per CDR3 protein. The table includes 15,000 to 20,000 distinct CDR3 sequences, 5.5% to 8% detected once. Time point: sample taken at primary tumor resection. This specimen was lung tumor tissue, taken at surgery. The receptor set was obtained from a female donor with early-stage non-small cell lung cancer.

This clonotype appeared many times. V is TRBV10-2 and J is TRBJ1-6; D is ambiguous. Germline V CDR1 and CDR2: WSHSY, SAAADI. The CDR3 sequence is 13 residues long. Trimming left V 7 bases short and J 3 bases short, with 7 bases between. The CDR3 coding sequence is TGCGCCAGCACTGACGGCTATAATTCACCCCTCCACTTT. This sequence encodes CASTDGYNSPLHF.

This clonotype came up many times. J is TRBJ2-7 and V is TRBV6-5; possibly TRBD1 for D (5 bases). Trimming removed 1 base at V and 3 bases at J, with 19 bases between. Germline V gives CDR1 MNHEY, CDR2 SVGAGI. The CDR3 extends over 17 amino acids. CDR3 coding DNA: TGTGCCAGCAGTTACTTCCCCCCCCCCGGTCAGGGCTACGAGCAGTACTTC. As protein: CASSYFPPPGQGYEQYF.

This clonotype has at least ten counts. The chain joins TRBV11-2 to TRBJ2-1; TRBD2 matches at 13 bases. V dropped 5 bases and J dropped 0; count of bases not matched to a gene: 10. The germline V gene has CDR1 SGHAT and CDR2 FQNNGV. The CDR3 covers 19 residues. CDR3: CASSGGTSGIPSSYNEQFF. The CDR3 bases are TGTGCCAGCAGCGGAGGGACTAGCGGGATCCCCAGCTCCTACAATGAGCAGTTCTTC.

In its sample, this clonotype is medium-sized (0.01 to 0.1%). The genes are TRBV29-1 and TRBJ1-1, with 9 bases that match TRBD1. CDR1 is SQVTM, CDR2 ANQGSEA, per germline. This CDR3 is built from 12 residues. V shed 7 bases, J shed 5 bases, and the junction held 5 bases outside the gene matches. The CDR3 DNA sequence: TGCAGCGGTTTGACAGGGGGAACTGAAGCTTTCTTT. It codes for CSGLTGGTEAFF. Full variable domain (outside the CDR3, taken from reference TRBV29-1 and TRBJ1-1): SAVISQKPSRDICQRGTSLTIQCQVDSQVTMMFWYRQQPGQSLTLIATANQGSEATYESGFVIDKFPISRPNLTFSTLTVSNMSPEDSSIYLCSGLTGGTEAFFGQGTRLTVV.

The chain joins TRBV6-2 or TRBV6-3 to TRBJ2-7, with a weak D call TRBD2 (6 bases). Per germline, CDR1 MNHEY and CDR2 SVGEGT. V lost 6 bases, J lost 0 bases, and 18 bases lay in between. The CDR3 has 16 amino acids. CDR3 protein: CASRPANSGYSYEQYF. The CDR3, as DNA: TGTGCCAGCAGACCTGCTAATAGCGGCTACTCCTACGAGCAGTACTTC.

In its sample, this clonotype was seen many times. In DNA form, the CDR3 reads TGCAGTGCTAGAGGGGAGGGAACTGGGGCCAACGTCCTGACTTTC. It yields the protein CSARGEGTGANVLTF. This sequence joins TRBV20-1 and TRBJ2-6, with 7 bases identical to TRBD2. This CDR3 has 15 amino acids. J gave up 2 bases and V 1 base, and 2 bases lay outside the gene matches. Germline-derived CDR1 and CDR2 are DFQATT and SNEGSKA (reference sequence).

Many counts were recorded for this clonotype. The chain employs TRBV18 and TRBJ2-2; 11 nucleotides align to TRBD2. The CDR3 is 17 residues long. The V gene end was trimmed by 1 base and the J gene end by 3 bases; junction bases not matched to a gene: 4. Per germline, CDR1 KGHSH and CDR2 LQKENI. Here the CDR3 DNA reads TGTGCCAGCTCACCACTAGCGGGAGGGCACTACACCGGGGAGCTGTTTTTT. This encodes CASSPLAGGHYTGELFF.

This clonotype is classed as medium-sized. The gene calls are TRBV12-3 or TRBV12-4 and TRBJ1-6; TRBD1 is a possible D gene (5 bases). V shed 2 bases and J shed 9 bases, with 11 bases lying between them. The CDR3 covers 14 residues. CDR3 sequence (DNA): TGTGCCAGCAGTTTATTCGGGGGAAGTTCACCCCTCCACTTT. Translating it yields CASSLFGGSSPLHF.

Ten or more counts support this clonotype. The rearrangement uses TRBV20-1 and TRBJ2-5; a possible D gene is TRBD1 (6 bases). Germline-derived CDR1 and CDR2 are DFQATT and SNEGSKA (reference sequence). V lost 1 base and J 5 bases, leaving 17 bases between the germline ends. The CDR3 spans 15 residues. This CDR3 is CSARGPQGEVETQYF. The DNA for the CDR3 is TGCAGTGCTAGAGGCCCACAGGGAGAGGTTGAGACCCAGTACTTC.

Concerning this clonotype itself: One junction end disagrees with the germline gene, perhaps due to a read error. This chain connects TRBV12-3 or TRBV12-4 to TRBJ1-2; D is ambiguous. The CDR3 runs to 14 residues. DNA of the CDR3: TGTGCCAACAGTTTCGGCCAGTCATTACCCCTTAGAACCTTC. It yields the protein CANSFGQSLPLRTF.

The V call is TRBV5-1, the J call TRBJ2-5; D is unresolved. V lost 0 bases, J lost 3 bases, and 0 bases lay in between. Germline CDR1 SGHRS, CDR2 YFSETQ. This CDR3 contains 11 residues. Here the CDR3 DNA reads TGCGCCAGCAGCTTGGAAGAGACCCAGTACTTC. Translating it yields CASSLEETQYF.

Many counts were recorded for this clonotype. V and J are TRBV28 and TRBJ1-1; D not resolved. Germline V lookup: CDR1 MDHEN, CDR2 SYDVKM. V shed 3 bases and J shed 0 bases, with 5 bases lying between them. This CDR3 is 13 amino acids long. The CDR3 DNA sequence: TGTGCCAGCAGTTTCGCGCTGAACACTGAAGCTTTCTTT. Its protein is CASSFALNTEAFF.

Remarks on this clonotype: One junction end does not reproduce the germline sequence, and a read error may be involved. The V call is TRBV6-2 or TRBV6-3, the J call TRBJ2-2, with D possibly being TRBD2 (5 bases). The germline V gene has CDR1 MNHEY and CDR2 SVGEGT. CDR3 length: 11 amino acids. CDR3 nucleotides: TGTGCCAGCAGCTGGACCGGGGAGCCGTTTTTT. Its protein product is CASSWTGEPFF.

This clonotype occurred many times. The chain carries TRBV19 and TRBJ1-1, with D possibly matching TRBD1 (5 bases). Deletions cut 5 bases from V and 3 bases from J, with 13 bases between. The CDR3 sequence is 14 residues long. Germline V gene data show CDR1 as LNHDA and CDR2 as SQIVND (reference sequence). The CDR3, as DNA: TGTGCCAGTAGTCTCTCAGGGTGGGACACTGAAGCTTTCTTT. This gives the protein CASSLSGWDTEAFF.

This clonotype was found a few times. CDR3 loop: CASSWAFASTDTQYF. The CDR3 region has the DNA TGTGCCAGCAGTTGGGCATTTGCTAGCACAGATACGCAGTATTTT. The rearrangement uses TRBV27 and TRBJ2-3; no firm D call. The germline gives CDR1 MNHEY, CDR2 SMNVEV (reference sequence). V lost 4 bases to trimming and J lost 0 bases, with 11 bases between them. This CDR3 comprises 15 residues.

This clonotype was detected ten times or more. This chain links TRBV28 with TRBJ2-3; D possibly corresponds to TRBD2 (6 bases). The germline CDR1 and CDR2 sequences are MDHEN and SYDVKM. The CDR3 consists of 15 residues. With 5 bases removed from V and 5 bases from J, the gap between germline ends came to 17 bases. CDR3 coding DNA: TGTGCCAGCAGTCCGGAGGGGTCTTTAAGAGATACGCAGTATTTT. Encoded protein: CASSPEGSLRDTQYF.

This clonotype was observed at least ten times. The chain recombines TRBV9 with TRBJ1-1; D is ambiguous. CDR1 is SGDLS, CDR2 YYNGEE, per germline. The CDR3 has 15 amino acids. V lost 0 bases to trimming and J lost 4 bases, with 13 bases between them. The CDR3 loop is CASSVAGSGGTEAFF. The CDR3 coding sequence is TGTGCCAGCAGCGTAGCGGGAAGCGGAGGCACTGAAGCTTTCTTT.

This clonotype was counted at least ten times. CDR3 bases: TGTGCCAGCAGTTTCGGTTGGAGGAATGAGCAGTTCTTC. This translates into CASSFGWRNEQFF. This chain links TRBV28 with TRBJ2-1, with D possibly matching TRBD2 (5 bases). The CDR3 consists of 13 residues. Looked up from germline, CDR1 is MDHEN and CDR2 is SYDVKM. V gave up 3 bases and J gave up 7 bases, with 10 bases separating them.

In this sample, this clonotype turned up many times. V is TRBV7-3 and J is TRBJ2-2; 7 bases agree with TRBD2. The CDR3 covers 14 residues. J gave up 6 bases and V 4 bases, and 5 bases lay outside the gene matches. Germline V gives CDR1 SGHTA, CDR2 FQGTGA. The CDR3 DNA reads TGTGCCAGCAGCTCAAATGCGGGAGCCGGGGAGCTGTTTTTT. This codes for CASSSNAGAGELFF. The complete variable domain, with remaining parts taken from reference TRBV7-3 and TRBJ2-2, reads GAGVSQTPSNKVTEKGKYVELRCDPISGHTALYWYRQSLGQGPEFLIYFQGTGAADDSGLPNDRFFAVRPEGSVSTLKIQRTERGDSAVYLCASSSNAGAGELFFGEGSRLTVL.

This clonotype appeared many times. The rearrangement uses TRBV20-1 and TRBJ2-7; 7 bases match TRBD1. CDR1 DFQATT and CDR2 SNEGSKA come from the germline V gene (reference sequence). The CDR3 contains 12 residues. The junction had 7 bases not matched to a gene; V was cut back by 5 bases and J by 6 bases. The chain's CDR3 is CSARQGQGEQYF. The CDR3 DNA sequence: TGCAGTGCTCGACAGGGACAAGGCGAGCAGTACTTC.

This clonotype was recorded at least ten times. This rearrangement joins TRBV10-1 to TRBJ2-7; D gene ambiguous. The CDR3 runs 13 residues. Germline CDR1 is WNHNN and CDR2 is SYGVQD (reference sequence). V lost 0 bases, J lost 3 bases, and 6 bases lay in between. The CDR3 region has the DNA TGCGCCAGCAGTGAGTCCCCAGGCTACGAGCAGTACTTC. Amino acid sequence: CASSESPGYEQYF.